The T cell receptor beta chain under discussion was sequenced for a study of T cell changes during pregnancy in multiple sclerosis (dated by TCRdb to 2018 to 2020). Looking at the study overall: The study examined how the T cell repertoire changed over the course of pregnancy in women with multiple sclerosis.

A word on this clone: There is no known antigen for this receptor. No much larger clone is present one base from it, and per-base qualities are unavailable.

Library preparation employed the immunoSEQ multiplex PCR assay. This is the immuneACCESS table as TCRdb keeps it, with only in-frame sequences that have V and J called. A part of the clones is gone; compared with another copy, unresolved V genes explain less than half, and the rest is unexplained. The table for this sample lists about 36,000 clones; more than 75% of them were counted only once. The ten top clones hold 6% to 7.5% of the sample. According to the germline V gene, CDR1 reads MGHDK and CDR2 reads SYGVNS. There are 14 amino acids in the CDR3, from cysteine to phenylalanine inclusive. Only CDR3 DNA remains: 42 bases, in frame from the first base. At the junction V is shortened by 0 bases and J by 2 bases, with 8 bases in between.

The source is a female donor with multiple sclerosis, enrolled in a pregnancy study. The rearranged segments are TRBV25-1 and TRBJ2-7, and perhaps TRBD2 as D gene, on 6 matching bases. Sequences were derived from CD8+ T cells from peripheral blood mononuclear cells, sampled in the third trimester of pregnancy. The sequenced DNA: TGTGCCAGCAGTGAATATGGGGGGACCTACGAGCAGTACTTC. It translates to CASSEYGGTYEQYF.